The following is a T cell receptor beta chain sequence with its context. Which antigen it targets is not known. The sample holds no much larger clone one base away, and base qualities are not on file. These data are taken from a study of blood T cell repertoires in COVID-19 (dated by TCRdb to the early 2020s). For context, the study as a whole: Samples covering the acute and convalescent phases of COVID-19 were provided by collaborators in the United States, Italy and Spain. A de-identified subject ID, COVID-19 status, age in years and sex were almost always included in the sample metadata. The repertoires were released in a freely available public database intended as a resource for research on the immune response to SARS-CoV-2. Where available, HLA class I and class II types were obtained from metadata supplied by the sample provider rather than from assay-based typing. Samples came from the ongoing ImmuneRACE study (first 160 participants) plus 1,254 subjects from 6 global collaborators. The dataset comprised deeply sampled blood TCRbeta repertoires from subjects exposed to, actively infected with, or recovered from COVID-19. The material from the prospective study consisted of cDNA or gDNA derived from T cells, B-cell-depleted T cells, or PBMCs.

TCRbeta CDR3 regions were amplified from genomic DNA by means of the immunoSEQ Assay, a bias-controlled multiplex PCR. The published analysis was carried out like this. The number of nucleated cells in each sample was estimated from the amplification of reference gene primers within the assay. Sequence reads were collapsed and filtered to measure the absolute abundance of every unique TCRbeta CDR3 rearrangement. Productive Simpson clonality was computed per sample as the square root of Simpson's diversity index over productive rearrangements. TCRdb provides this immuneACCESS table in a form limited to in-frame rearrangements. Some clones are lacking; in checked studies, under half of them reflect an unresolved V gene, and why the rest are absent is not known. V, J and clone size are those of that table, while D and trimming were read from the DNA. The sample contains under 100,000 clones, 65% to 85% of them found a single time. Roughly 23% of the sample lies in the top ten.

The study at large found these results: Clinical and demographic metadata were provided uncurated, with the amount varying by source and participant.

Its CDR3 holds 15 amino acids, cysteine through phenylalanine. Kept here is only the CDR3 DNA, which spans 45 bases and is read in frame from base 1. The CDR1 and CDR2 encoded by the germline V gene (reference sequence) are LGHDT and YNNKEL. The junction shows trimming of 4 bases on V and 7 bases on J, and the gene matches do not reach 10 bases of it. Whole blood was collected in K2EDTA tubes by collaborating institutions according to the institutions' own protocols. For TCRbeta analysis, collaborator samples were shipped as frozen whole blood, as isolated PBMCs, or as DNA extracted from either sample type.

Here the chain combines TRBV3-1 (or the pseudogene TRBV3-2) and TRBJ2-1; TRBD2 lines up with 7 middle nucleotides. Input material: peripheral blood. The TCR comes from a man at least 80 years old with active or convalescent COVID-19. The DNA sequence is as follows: TGTGCCAGCAGCCCCCCTAGCGGTAAAAAGAATGAGCAGTTCTTC. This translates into CASSPPSGKKNEQFF.